The sequence of this TCR beta chain was determined in a study of T cells in Graves' hyperthyroidism and ophthalmopathy. Findings of the study overall: The model foresaw ophthalmopathy a median about 6.1 months prior to onset.

The source of the PBMCs was 9.5 to 10 ml of fresh peripheral blood. This clonotype was seen a handful of times. Its antigen is not identified. Germline values: CDR1 MNHNS, CDR2 SASEGT. V trimming: 6 bases; J trimming: 10 bases; junction bases outside the gene matches: 10. CDR3 length equals 15 residues. Amplification of TCR beta CDR3 regions used RNA as the template. The TCR CDR3 first-round RT-PCR relied on the HTBI primer set. MiXCR, applied by TCRdb to the multiplex PCR reads, yields one record per CDR3 protein. The sample records about 520,000 distinct CDR3 sequences, approximately 25% being singletons.

The gene calls are TRBV6-1 and TRBJ2-3; 13 nucleotides align to TRBD2. Sequences were obtained from blood. The sequence was obtained from a woman in her twenties or thirties with Graves' ophthalmopathy. The CDR3: CASSPGTSGNYPQYF. CDR3 DNA sequence: TGTGCCAGCAGCCCCGGGACTAGCGGGAACTACCCGCAGTATTTT.